The present T cell receptor (beta chain) was sequenced within a study of T cell repertoires in aging, cancer and after chemotherapy. The overall study: Donors were grouped into six age bands spanning 30 or younger through 70 or older. Approximately 9.6 million TCR reads were in the whole dataset. Findings of the study overall: These repertoire data do not allow conclusions about immunological memory after chemotherapy.

The template was genomic DNA from peripheral blood, not RNA. TRB rearrangements spanning V, D and J were amplified using mixed TRB-A/B primers. TCRdb re-analysed the multiplex PCR reads in MiXCR, keeping a single row per CDR3 protein. Among 5,300 or so distinct CDR3 sequences listed, around a quarter were seen once. This CDR3 is built from 16 residues. From germline, CDR1 is SGHRS and CDR2 YFSETQ. Trimming removed 4 bases from V and 5 bases from J; junction bases left unmatched: 11. This clonotype has just a few counts. The antigen remains undetermined. This receptor was obtained from a human donor with a solid tumor. The material sequenced was blood. This chain connects TRBV5-1 to TRBJ2-3; 9 nucleotides align to TRBD2. CDR3 nucleotides: TGCGCCAGCAGCCCCCTCGGCGGGAGGGCAGTAGATACGCAGTATTTT. Translated: CASSPLGGRAVDTQYF. The full variable domain, with the rest looked up from reference TRBV5-1 and TRBJ2-3, is KAGVTQTPRYLIKTRGQQVTLSCSPISGHRSVSWYQQTPGQGLQFLFEYFSETQRNKGNFPGRFSGRQFSNSRSEMNVSTLELGDSALYLCASSPLGGRAVDTQYFGPGTRLTVL.